This T cell receptor beta chain was recorded in a study of blood T cell repertoires in COVID-19. Germline V gives CDR1 MNHNY, CDR2 SVGAGI (reference sequence). The CDR3 is made up of 15 amino acids. With 2 bases clipped from V and 2 bases from J, the junction kept 3 bases outside the gene matches. This clone has just one count. Method: immunoSEQ multiplex PCR; TCRdb's copy keeps in-frame clones and lacks some. In the table there are over 250,000 clones, 88% of which are singletons. The chain employs TRBV6-6 and TRBJ2-7; 10 bases are a match to TRBD2. The sequencing sample was made of PBMCs or T cells enriched from blood (not recorded which). The clonotype was recovered from a woman aged 55-69 years in a cohort exposed to, infected with or recovered from COVID-19 (not recorded which). CDR3 in amino acids: CASSYRAGGTYEQYF. CDR3 nucleotides: TGTGCCAGCAGTTACCGAGCGGGAGGGACCTACGAGCAGTACTTC.